This T cell receptor (beta chain) was captured by sequencing in a study of OX40 agonist ivuxolimab in advanced cancers. The method was immunoSEQ multiplex PCR; TCRdb's version includes in-frame clones alone and lacks a portion of them. The repertoire has about 150,000 clones, approximately 94% of them found once; the top ten carry 0.9% to 1.2%. Germline CDR1 SGHTA, CDR2 FQGNSA. The V segment lost 4 bases and the J segment 5 bases; nucleotides outside the gene matches: 14. This CDR3 comprises 17 residues. The chain employs TRBV7-2 and TRBJ1-2; TRBD1 aligns across 9 bases. The specimen comprised CD4+ or CD8+ T cells sorted from blood, sampled in a trial of the OX40 agonist ivuxolimab. The receptor's source is an adult with an advanced solid tumor such as melanoma, head and neck, liver or kidney cancer. CDR3 amino acids: CASSSTPRDREGYGYTF. The DNA of the CDR3 is TGTGCCAGCAGCTCTACACCCCGGGACAGGGAGGGGTATGGCTACACCTTC.